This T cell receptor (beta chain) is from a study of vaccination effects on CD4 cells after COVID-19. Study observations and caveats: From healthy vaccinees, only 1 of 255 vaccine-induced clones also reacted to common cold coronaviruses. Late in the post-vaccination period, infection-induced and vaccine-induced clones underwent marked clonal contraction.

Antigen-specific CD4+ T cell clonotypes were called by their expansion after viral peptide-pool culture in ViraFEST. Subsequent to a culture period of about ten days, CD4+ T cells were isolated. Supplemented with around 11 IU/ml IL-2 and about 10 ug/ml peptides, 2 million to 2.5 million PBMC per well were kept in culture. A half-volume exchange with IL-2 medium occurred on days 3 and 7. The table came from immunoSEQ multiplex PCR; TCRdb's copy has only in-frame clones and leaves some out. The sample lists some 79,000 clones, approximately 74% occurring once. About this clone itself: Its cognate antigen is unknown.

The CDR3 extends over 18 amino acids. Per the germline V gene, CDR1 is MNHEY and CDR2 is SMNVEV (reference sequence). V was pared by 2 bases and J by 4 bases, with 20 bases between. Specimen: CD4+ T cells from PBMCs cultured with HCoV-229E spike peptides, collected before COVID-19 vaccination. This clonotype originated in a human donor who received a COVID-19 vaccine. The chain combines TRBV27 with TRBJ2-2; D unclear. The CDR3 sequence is CASSLPRRRDGITGELFF. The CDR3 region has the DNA TGTGCCAGCAGTTTACCCCGACGGCGCGATGGGATCACCGGGGAGCTGTTTTTT.